These T cell receptor beta chains were read from a single sample in a study of CD8+CD57+ T cells in acquired aplastic anemia. A single record per CDR3 protein comes from TCRdb applying MiXCR to the reads. The data hold about 180,000 distinct CDR3 sequences, with around 48% observed a single time. The sample comprised sorted CD4+, CD8+, or CD8+CD57+ T cells (not recorded which) from PBMCs. These receptor sequences come from a human donor with aplastic anemia. The CDR3 runs from the conserved cysteine through the conserved F or W. The D gene is left open where the match is weak. Clone size is not always given. Where it is, it says once, few, many or a class for expanded clones.

d_call: -; j_call: TRBJ2-5; v_call: TRBV25-1; clone_size: -; cdr3_aa: CASSESSGRWETQYF; cdr3_nt: TGTGCCAGCAGTGAATCTTCGGGACGTTGGGAGACCCAGTACTTC
d_call: -; j_call: TRBJ2-2; v_call: TRBV2; clone_size: -; cdr3_aa: CASSEWGF; cdr3_nt: TGTGCCAGCAGTGAATGGGGTTTT
d_call: -; j_call: TRBJ1-2; v_call: TRBV24-1; clone_size: -; cdr3_aa: CATSEGEEYGYTF; cdr3_nt: TGTGCCACCAGTGAAGGGGAGGAGTATGGCTACACCTTC
d_call: TRBD1; j_call: TRBJ1-5; v_call: TRBV7-9; clone_size: many; cdr3_aa: CASSLGDRGSQPQHF; cdr3_nt: TGTGCCAGCAGCTTAGGGGACAGGGGATCCCAGCCCCAGCATTTT
d_call: -; j_call: TRBJ1-5; v_call: TRBV20-1; clone_size: once; cdr3_aa: CSASTAENQAQHF; cdr3_nt: TGCAGTGCTAGTACGGCAGAAAATCAGGCCCAGCATTTT
d_call: -; j_call: TRBJ1-3; v_call: TRBV6-6; clone_size: -; cdr3_aa: CASSPWGGNLGGSTIYF; cdr3_nt: TGTGCCAGCAGTCCCTGGGGGGGCAACCTCGGTGGAAGCACCATATATTTT
d_call: -; j_call: TRBJ1-6; v_call: TRBV9; clone_size: -; cdr3_aa: CASSVDLNSPLHF; cdr3_nt: TGTGCCAGCAGCGTAGATCTCAATTCACCCCTCCACTTT
d_call: -; j_call: TRBJ1-2; v_call: TRBV25-1; clone_size: few; cdr3_aa: CASSESTGNGYTF; cdr3_nt: TGTGCCAGCAGTGAAAGCACAGGGAATGGCTACACCTTC
d_call: TRBD1; j_call: TRBJ2-7; v_call: TRBV6-5; clone_size: -; cdr3_aa: CASSYDRVGEQYF; cdr3_nt: TGTGCCAGCAGCTATGACAGGGTTGGCGAGCAGTACTTC
d_call: TRBD2; j_call: TRBJ2-3; v_call: TRBV5-1; clone_size: -; cdr3_aa: CASRTSGGTDTQYF; cdr3_nt: TGCGCCAGCAGAACTAGCGGAGGCACAGATACGCAGTATTTT
d_call: TRBD2; j_call: TRBJ2-1; v_call: TRBV12-3/TRBV12-4; clone_size: many; cdr3_aa: CASSLRLAGPFF; cdr3_nt: TGTGCCAGCAGTTTAAGACTAGCCGGGCCGTTCTTC
d_call: TRBD1; j_call: TRBJ2-2; v_call: TRBV6-5; clone_size: few; cdr3_aa: CASSYWTGGSGELFF; cdr3_nt: TGTGCCAGCAGTTATTGGACAGGGGGCTCCGGGGAGCTGTTTTTT
d_call: TRBD2; j_call: TRBJ2-7; v_call: TRBV11-2; clone_size: -; cdr3_aa: CASSRLAGGPPSYEQYF; cdr3_nt: TGTGCCAGCAGTCGACTAGCGGGAGGGCCCCCCTCCTACGAGCAGTACTTC
d_call: -; j_call: TRBJ2-1; v_call: TRBV29-1; clone_size: -; cdr3_aa: CSVEQGGSYNEQFF; cdr3_nt: TGCAGCGTTGAACAGGGAGGCTCCTACAATGAGCAGTTCTTC
d_call: -; j_call: TRBJ2-3; v_call: TRBV19; clone_size: -; cdr3_aa: CASSIRGTDTQYF; cdr3_nt: TGTGCCAGTAGTATCCGGGGTACAGATACGCAGTATTTT
d_call: -; j_call: TRBJ2-5; v_call: TRBV5-1; clone_size: -; cdr3_aa: CASSVGSEQETQYF; cdr3_nt: TGCGCCAGCAGCGTGGGTAGCGAGCAAGAGACCCAGTACTTC
d_call: -; j_call: TRBJ2-1; v_call: TRBV2; clone_size: -; cdr3_aa: CASSGRLGSYNEQFF; cdr3_nt: TGTGCCAGCAGCGGTCGTTTAGGCTCCTACAATGAGCAGTTCTTC
d_call: -; j_call: TRBJ2-2; v_call: TRBV20-1; clone_size: many; cdr3_aa: CSAREGAAGELFF; cdr3_nt: TGCAGTGCTAGGGAGGGGGCGGCCGGGGAGCTGTTTTTT
d_call: -; j_call: TRBJ1-1; v_call: TRBV27; clone_size: few; cdr3_aa: CASSFFRGNTEAFF; cdr3_nt: TGTGCCAGCAGTTTCTTTCGGGGCAACACTGAAGCTTTCTTT
d_call: TRBD1; j_call: TRBJ2-4; v_call: TRBV6-5; clone_size: -; cdr3_aa: CASSARQGGKNIQYF; cdr3_nt: TGTGCCAGCAGTGCCCGACAGGGCGGCAAAAACATTCAGTACTTC
d_call: TRBD1; j_call: TRBJ1-1; v_call: TRBV7-6; clone_size: -; cdr3_aa: CASSRTGRRSGAFF; cdr3_nt: TGTGCCAGCAGCCGGACAGGGAGGCGGTCAGGAGCTTTCTTT
d_call: TRBD1; j_call: TRBJ1-3; v_call: TRBV5-4; clone_size: many; cdr3_aa: CASSRITGEPGNTIYF; cdr3_nt: TGTGCCAGCAGCCGTATAACAGGGGAACCTGGAAACACCATATATTTT
d_call: -; j_call: TRBJ2-5; v_call: TRBV29-1; clone_size: once; cdr3_aa: CSVVPGGQETQYF; cdr3_nt: TGCAGCGTTGTGCCAGGAGGGCAAGAGACCCAGTACTTC
d_call: -; j_call: TRBJ1-3; v_call: TRBV2; clone_size: -; cdr3_aa: CATKGSLSGNTIYF; cdr3_nt: TGTGCCACAAAGGGGAGTCTCTCTGGAAACACCATATATTTT
d_call: -; j_call: TRBJ1-3; v_call: TRBV7-2; clone_size: many; cdr3_aa: CASSFPRAAEYF; cdr3_nt: TGTGCCAGCAGCTTCCCCAGGGCCGCAGAATATTTT
d_call: TRBD1; j_call: TRBJ2-1; v_call: TRBV29-1; clone_size: -; cdr3_aa: CSVAGTGIYNEQFF; cdr3_nt: TGCAGCGTAGCCGGGACAGGTATTTACAATGAGCAGTTCTTC
d_call: -; j_call: TRBJ2-1; v_call: TRBV27; clone_size: few; cdr3_aa: CASSLPPGAGSSYEQFF; cdr3_nt: TGTGCCAGCAGTTTACCCCCGGGGGCGGGGAGCAGCTATGAGCAGTTCTTC
d_call: -; j_call: TRBJ1-6; v_call: TRBV3-1; clone_size: many; cdr3_aa: CASSPRTAYNSPLHF; cdr3_nt: TGTGCCAGCAGCCCACGGACCGCCTATAATTCACCCCTCCACTTT
d_call: -; j_call: TRBJ1-3; v_call: TRBV11-2; clone_size: few; cdr3_aa: CASSFGTYGNTIYF; cdr3_nt: TGTGCCAGCAGCTTTGGGACTTATGGAAACACCATATATTTT
d_call: TRBD1; j_call: TRBJ1-5; v_call: TRBV5-6; clone_size: many; cdr3_aa: CASSPGQGSQPQHF; cdr3_nt: TGTGCCAGCAGCCCTGGACAGGGAAGTCAGCCCCAGCATTTT
d_call: TRBD1; j_call: TRBJ2-1; v_call: TRBV19; clone_size: many; cdr3_aa: CASRSGTGGHNEQFF; cdr3_nt: TGTGCCAGTCGCTCCGGGACAGGGGGTCACAATGAGCAGTTCTTC
d_call: TRBD1; j_call: TRBJ2-4; v_call: TRBV2; clone_size: -; cdr3_aa: CASTRGQVAKYF; cdr3_nt: TGTGCCAGCACCCGGGGACAGGTGGCGAAGTACTTC
d_call: -; j_call: TRBJ1-1; v_call: TRBV7-9; clone_size: many; cdr3_aa: CASFRDQLNTEAFF; cdr3_nt: TGTGCCAGCTTCCGGGATCAACTGAACACTGAAGCTTTCTTT
d_call: -; j_call: TRBJ2-2; v_call: TRBV10-3; clone_size: many; cdr3_aa: CATARMDSNTGELFF; cdr3_nt: TGTGCCACCGCCCGGATGGACTCGAACACCGGGGAGCTGTTTTTT
d_call: -; j_call: TRBJ2-3; v_call: TRBV7-9; clone_size: many; cdr3_aa: CASSPLGDTQYF; cdr3_nt: TGTGCCAGCAGCCCTTTGGGAGATACGCAGTATTTT
d_call: TRBD1; j_call: TRBJ1-1; v_call: TRBV5-5; clone_size: many; cdr3_aa: CASSSDRPNTEAFF; cdr3_nt: TGTGCCAGCAGCTCGGACAGGCCGAACACTGAAGCTTTCTTT
d_call: -; j_call: TRBJ2-1; v_call: TRBV20-1; clone_size: -; cdr3_aa: CSAVDPYNEQFF; cdr3_nt: TGCAGTGCAGTAGACCCGTACAATGAGCAGTTCTTC
d_call: TRBD1; j_call: TRBJ1-1; v_call: TRBV25-1; clone_size: -; cdr3_aa: CASRKRSGGLSTEAFF; cdr3_nt: TGTGCCAGCAGGAAGAGGTCAGGGGGCTTGAGCACTGAAGCTTTCTTT
d_call: -; j_call: TRBJ2-5; v_call: TRBV5-1; clone_size: many; cdr3_aa: CASSFSRTEETQYF; cdr3_nt: TGCGCCAGCAGCTTCTCGCGGACCGAAGAGACCCAGTACTTC
d_call: -; j_call: TRBJ2-7; v_call: TRBV4-1; clone_size: many; cdr3_aa: CASSHPGGAAYEQYF; cdr3_nt: TGCGCCAGCAGCCACCCAGGGGGGGCCGCCTACGAGCAGTACTTC
d_call: -; j_call: TRBJ1-1; v_call: TRBV19; clone_size: few; cdr3_aa: CASSIGGIPTEAFF; cdr3_nt: TGTGCCAGTAGTATAGGAGGGATCCCCACTGAAGCTTTCTTT
d_call: TRBD2; j_call: TRBJ2-7; v_call: TRBV24-1; clone_size: few; cdr3_aa: CATSDLTSASGQYF; cdr3_nt: TGTGCCACCAGTGACCTGACTAGCGCGAGCGGCCAGTACTTC
d_call: -; j_call: TRBJ2-1; v_call: TRBV6-1; clone_size: -; cdr3_aa: CASSGGGDEQFF; cdr3_nt: TGTGCCAGCAGTGGGGGCGGGGATGAGCAGTTCTTC
d_call: TRBD2; j_call: TRBJ2-2; v_call: TRBV10-3; clone_size: -; cdr3_aa: CASTFSGNVGELFF; cdr3_nt: TGTGCCAGCACTTTTAGCGGGAACGTCGGGGAGCTGTTTTTT
d_call: -; j_call: TRBJ2-1; v_call: TRBV24-1; clone_size: -; cdr3_aa: CATSEPFHNEQFF; cdr3_nt: TGTGCCACCAGTGAGCCCTTCCACAATGAGCAGTTCTTC
d_call: -; j_call: TRBJ1-6; v_call: TRBV6-1; clone_size: -; cdr3_aa: CASSEGLRGAPLHF; cdr3_nt: TGTGCCAGCAGTGAGGGGTTGCGGGGGGCACCCCTCCACTTT
d_call: -; j_call: TRBJ1-3; v_call: TRBV6-1; clone_size: -; cdr3_aa: CANSAGGPGNTIYF; cdr3_nt: TGTGCCAACAGCGCCGGGGGGCCTGGAAACACCATATATTTT
d_call: -; j_call: TRBJ1-5; v_call: TRBV20-1; clone_size: many; cdr3_aa: CSATNSEGSPYSNQPQHF; cdr3_nt: TGCAGTGCTACCAATAGCGAGGGGTCCCCATATAGCAATCAGCCCCAGCATTTT